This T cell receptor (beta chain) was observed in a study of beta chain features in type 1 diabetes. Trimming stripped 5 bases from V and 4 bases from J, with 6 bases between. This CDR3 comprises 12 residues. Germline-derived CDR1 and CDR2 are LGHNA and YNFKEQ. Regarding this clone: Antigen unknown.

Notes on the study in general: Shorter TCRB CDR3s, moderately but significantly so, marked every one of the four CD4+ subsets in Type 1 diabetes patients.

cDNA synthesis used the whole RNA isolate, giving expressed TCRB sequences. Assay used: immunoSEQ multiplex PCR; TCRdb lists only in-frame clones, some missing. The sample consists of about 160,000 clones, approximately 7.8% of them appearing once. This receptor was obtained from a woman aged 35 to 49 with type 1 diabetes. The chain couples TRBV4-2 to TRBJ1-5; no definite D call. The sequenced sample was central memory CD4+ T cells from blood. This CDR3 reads CASSFPNQPQHF. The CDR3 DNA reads TGTGCCAGCAGCTTTCCTAATCAGCCCCAGCATTTT.